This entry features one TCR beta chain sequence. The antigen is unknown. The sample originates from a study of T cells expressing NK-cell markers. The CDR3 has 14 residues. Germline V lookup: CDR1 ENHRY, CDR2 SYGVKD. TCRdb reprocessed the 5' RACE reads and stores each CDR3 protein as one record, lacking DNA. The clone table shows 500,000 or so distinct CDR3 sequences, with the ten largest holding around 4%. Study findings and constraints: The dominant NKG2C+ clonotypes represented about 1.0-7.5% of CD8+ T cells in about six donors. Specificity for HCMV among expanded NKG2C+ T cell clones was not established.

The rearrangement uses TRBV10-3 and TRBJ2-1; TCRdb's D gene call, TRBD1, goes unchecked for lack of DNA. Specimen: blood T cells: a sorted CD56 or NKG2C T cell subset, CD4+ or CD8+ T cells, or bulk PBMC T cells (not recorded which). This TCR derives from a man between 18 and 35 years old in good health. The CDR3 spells CAIMGQRPRNEQFF.